The rows below give T cell receptor beta chains drawn from one sample of a study of CD8+ T cells in alopecia areata. The protocol was immunoSEQ multiplex PCR, while the TCRdb copy is restricted to in-frame clones and leaves out a portion. This sample yields under 150,000 clones, of which around four fifths are seen a single time; roughly 25% belongs to the top ten. The material sequenced was CD8+ T cells sorted from blood, taken at week 4, from a patient treated with tofacitinib. The source is a human donor with alopecia areata. The CDR3 runs from the conserved cysteine through the conserved F or W. Fields, in order: clone size, V gene, J gene, D gene, CDR3 DNA, CDR3 protein. The D gene is left open where the match is weak. Rows give clone size only sometimes, using once, few, many, or a class for an expanded clone.

NA	TRBV30	TRBJ1-5	NA	TGTGCTCCGGATGGCAAGGCGGAGCATTTT	CAPDGKAEHF
few	TRBV5-1	TRBJ2-7	NA	TGCGCCAGCAGCTCCCGAGGAGACGGGACACCATCCTACGAGCAGTACTTC	CASSSRGDGTPSYEQYF
NA	TRBV13	TRBJ2-7	NA	TGTGCCAGCAGCTTAAGTTCTGAGGGGTACTACGAGCAGTACTTC	CASSLSSEGYYEQYF
NA	TRBV29-1	TRBJ2-7	NA	TGCAGCGTTCGAACCAACTACGAGCAGTACTTC	CSVRTNYEQYF
NA	TRBV5-1	TRBJ2-2	NA	TGCGCCAGCAGCCGCTTGCAGGGGGGAAACACCGGGGAGCTGTTTTTT	CASSRLQGGNTGELFF
NA	TRBV2	TRBJ2-2	NA	TGTGCCAGCACGGAACAGGGATCGAGGACCGGGGAGCTGTTTTTT	CASTEQGSRTGELFF
NA	TRBV7-9	TRBJ2-3	NA	TGTGCCAGCAGCTTAGGGTCGTGGGGGTTCACAGATACGCAGTATTTT	CASSLGSWGFTDTQYF
NA	TRBV7-2	TRBJ2-7	NA	TGTGCCAGCAGCGGGGAGCTATACGAGCAGTACTTC	CASSGELYEQYF
NA	TRBV7-9	TRBJ2-1	TRBD2	TGTGCCAGCAGCCCCGGACTAGCGGAAGGCAATGAGCAGTTCTTC	CASSPGLAEGNEQFF
NA	TRBV7-2	TRBJ2-3	NA	TGTGCCAGCAGCTACCCCGCGAGGGAAGATACGCAGTATTTT	CASSYPAREDTQYF
few	TRBV18	TRBJ2-7	NA	TGTGCCAGCTCACCACAACGGGGTCCGTGGCCTGGGGACGAGCAGTACTTC	CASSPQRGPWPGDEQYF
NA	TRBV19	TRBJ2-5	TRBD1	TGTGCCAGTAGTAGATGGGAAGGGGGCTCGGAGACCCAGTACTTC	CASSRWEGGSETQYF
NA	TRBV7-2	TRBJ2-7	NA	TGTGCCAGCAGCTTAGATGTGAACTACGAGCAGTACTTC	CASSLDVNYEQYF
NA	TRBV19	TRBJ1-1	TRBD1	TGTGCCAGTACCTATGCTGGCAGGGGGCTGAACACTGAAGCTTTCTTT	CASTYAGRGLNTEAFF
NA	TRBV7-6	TRBJ2-7	TRBD1	TGTGCCAGCAGCCCTCGGACAGGTGGAGACTACGAGCAGTACTTC	CASSPRTGGDYEQYF
NA	TRBV6-5	TRBJ2-2	NA	TGTGCCAGCCAAGTTAGCGCGAACACCGGGGAGCTGTTTTTT	CASQVSANTGELFF
NA	TRBV7-9	TRBJ2-3	NA	TGTGCCAGCAGCCCCCGCACAGATACGCAGTATTTT	CASSPRTDTQYF
NA	TRBV5-6	TRBJ1-2	NA	TGTGCCAGCAGCCCCGAGGTCGGTCTAGGAGGGACTAACTATGGCTACACCTTC	CASSPEVGLGGTNYGYTF
few	TRBV21-1	TRBJ2-4	NA	TGTGCCAGCAGCAATAGGACATGCGACTTAGCCAAAAACATTCAGTACTTC	CASSNRTCDLAKNIQYF
NA	TRBV6-6	TRBJ2-1	TRBD1	TGTGCCAGCAGACCCGGACAGGGTAGGGATGAGCAGTTCTTC	CASRPGQGRDEQFF
NA	TRBV29-1	TRBJ2-1	NA	TGCAGCGTTGAAGGCAGGGTCACTGAGCAGTTCTTC	CSVEGRVTEQFF
NA	TRBV18	TRBJ1-2	NA	TGTGCCAGCTCTCCAGGGAATACATTCTATGGCTACACCTTC	CASSPGNTFYGYTF
NA	TRBV5-6	TRBJ2-3	NA	TGTGCCAGCAGCTTGCGGGGGGCCACAGATACGCAGTATTTT	CASSLRGATDTQYF
NA	TRBV6-5	TRBJ2-1	TRBD1	TGTGCCAGCAGTTACTCGGCCTGGACAGGGAGTAATGAGCAGTTCTTC	CASSYSAWTGSNEQFF
NA	TRBV11-2	TRBJ2-7	TRBD2	TGTGCCAGCAGCTTAGAGGCTAGCGGGCCCTCCTACGAGCAGTACTTC	CASSLEASGPSYEQYF
NA	TRBV20-1	TRBJ2-1	TRBD1	TGCAGTGCTGGGGACAGCGTAGAGCAGTTCTTC	CSAGDSVEQFF
NA	TRBV7-9	TRBJ2-7	TRBD2	TGTGCCAGCAGCCCCGGACTAGCGGGGGGCGAGCAGTACTTC	CASSPGLAGGEQYF
once	TRBV6-5	TRBJ2-7	NA	TGTGCCAGCAGGCAGGGGTGGGGAGACTCCTACGAGCAGTACTTC	CASRQGWGDSYEQYF
NA	TRBV19	TRBJ1-4	NA	TGTGCCAGTGAAGACCCAACTCTAAATGAAAAACTGTTTTTT	CASEDPTLNEKLFF
NA	TRBV5-6	TRBJ2-3	NA	TGTGCCAGCAGCCGGGGCCCCCCCCTACTAGATACGCAGTATTTT	CASSRGPPLLDTQYF
NA	TRBV5-1	TRBJ2-7	TRBD1	TGCGCCAGCAGCTCCGGGACAGGGGTGAACGAGCAGTACTTC	CASSSGTGVNEQYF
few	TRBV6-5	TRBJ2-7	NA	TGTGCCAGCAGGGACTTGGGCGAGCAGTACTTC	CASRDLGEQYF
NA	TRBV5-6	TRBJ2-3	TRBD2	TGTGCCAGCTACCCTGTCAGACTAGCGGCGACAGATACGCAGTATTTT	CASYPVRLAATDTQYF
NA	TRBV2	TRBJ2-3	NA	TGTGCCAGCAGTGAATTACCTCCTCCGGATACGCAGTATTTT	CASSELPPPDTQYF
NA	TRBV9	TRBJ2-5	TRBD2	TGTGCCAGCAGCTCCCCATATAGCGGGGTCGACAGAGAGACCCAGTACTTC	CASSSPYSGVDRETQYF
NA	TRBV7-9	TRBJ2-1	NA	TGTGCCAGCAGCTCGGATTGGAATGAGCAGTTCTTC	CASSSDWNEQFF
NA	TRBV27	TRBJ2-6	NA	TGTGCCAGCAGTTCTAAGGCTGGGGCCAACGTCCTGACTTTC	CASSSKAGANVLTF
NA	TRBV27	TRBJ2-7	NA	TGTGCCAGCAGTTTTCAGGGAGTCACCTACGAGCAGTACTTC	CASSFQGVTYEQYF
NA	TRBV21-1	TRBJ2-5	NA	TGTGCCAGCAGCAAAGGGGGGACTAGCGGCGTTGGAGAGACCCAGTACTTC	CASSKGGTSGVGETQYF
NA	TRBV29-1	TRBJ1-1	NA	TGCAGCGTGACCGGGGTTGAAGCTTTCTTT	CSVTGVEAFF
NA	TRBV5-1	TRBJ2-5	NA	TGCGCCAGCAGCTTGCTCGACAGGGAGGGCGAGACCCAGTACTTC	CASSLLDREGETQYF
few	TRBV7-9	TRBJ2-1	NA	TGTGCCAGCAGCTTTCCAGGGATCTCCTACAATGAGCAGTTCTTC	CASSFPGISYNEQFF
NA	TRBV4-3	TRBJ1-6	NA	TGCGCCAGCAGCCAAGACTCTTACAGTTCACCCCTCCACTTT	CASSQDSYSSPLHF
NA	TRBV7-8	TRBJ2-3	NA	TGTGCCAGCAGCTCGGCCAGGACAGACTACCTTAGCACAGATACGCAGTATTTT	CASSSARTDYLSTDTQYF